The 32 T cell receptor beta chains presented below share a single source sample, sequenced in a study of cytomegalovirus exposure and HLA in healthy donors. The study ran its PCR with 60 Vbeta and 13 Jbeta primers. The repertoire was sequenced with immunoSEQ multiplex PCR; TCRdb's copy has only in-frame clones and lacks some. The top ten clones hold approximately 4.5% of a sample with 100,000 to 150,000 clones, roughly a tenth of them seen once. Material for sequencing was PBMCs. Receptor source: a woman aged 18-35 years in good health and CMV-seropositive.

This clone has just a few counts. The chain uses TRBV28 and TRBJ1-1; tentative D call: TRBD1 (6 bases). The CDR3 is made up of 15 amino acids. Trimming shortened V by 6 bases and J by 2 bases, and 16 bases separated the two germline ends. Germline CDR1 MDHEN, CDR2 SYDVKM. The CDR3 DNA reads TGTGCCAGCAGATCCCTTGGGGGCGGTAACACTGAAGCTTTCTTT. Protein: CASRSLGGGNTEAFF.

The chain links TRBV10-2 to TRBJ2-3, with 13 bases aligning to TRBD2. CDR3 size: 14 residues. Germline CDR1 is WSHSY and CDR2 is SAAADI. V gave up 4 bases and J gave up 10 bases; unmatched junction bases: 5. CDR3 bases: TGCGCCAGCAGTGGGACTAGCGGGAGAGCACCGCAGTATTTT. Encoded protein: CASSGTSGRAPQYF.

The V and J genes are TRBV30 and TRBJ2-7, with D unresolved. Germline CDR1 is GTSNPN and CDR2 is SVGIG (reference sequence). This CDR3 contains 11 residues. V was pared by 0 bases and J by 6 bases, with 6 bases between. CDR3 nucleotide sequence: TGTGCCTGGAGTGTAACGGGCGAGCAGTACTTC. Amino acid sequence: CAWSVTGEQYF.

This clone appeared a few times. J is TRBJ1-2 and V is TRBV6-6; perhaps TRBD1 as D (6 bases). The V and J ends lost 6 bases and 4 bases respectively, with 18 bases between them. This CDR3 comprises 15 residues. Germline lookup yields CDR1 MNHNY and CDR2 SVGAGI (reference sequence). CDR3 nucleotides: TGTGCCAGCAGGAATCCGGGACACCAGACCTATGGCTACACCTTC. This gives the protein CASRNPGHQTYGYTF.

V gene TRBV19 combines with J gene TRBJ1-2, with a weak D call TRBD1 (5 bases). The CDR3 consists of 13 residues. V lost 5 bases and J 11 bases, leaving 18 bases between the germline ends. CDR1 is LNHDA and CDR2 is SQIVND in the germline V gene (reference sequence). The CDR3 coding sequence is TGTGCCAGTAGTGACCGACAGCGTGGGGGGTACACCTTC. Protein: CASSDRQRGGYTF.

This sequence joins TRBV30 and TRBJ1-1; no reliable D call. CDR1 is GTSNPN, CDR2 SVGIG, per germline (reference sequence). CDR3 size: 12 residues. Trimming took 5 bases from V and 4 from J, leaving 11 bases between them. The CDR3 spells CAWSHWSTEAFF. CDR3 sequence (DNA): TGTGCCTGGTCCCACTGGAGCACTGAAGCTTTCTTT.

This clone showed up just a few times. This rearrangement joins TRBV11-3 to TRBJ1-2, with 7 bases that match TRBD1. The CDR3 covers 15 residues. Germline V CDR1 and CDR2: SGHNT, YENEEA. J gave up 2 bases and V 5 bases, and 8 bases lay outside the gene matches. The CDR3 sequence is CASSDLAGGNYGYTF. The CDR3, as DNA: TGTGCCAGCAGCGACCTAGCAGGGGGAAACTATGGCTACACCTTC.

The chain employs TRBV18 and TRBJ2-7; D is ambiguous. The CDR3 is 13 residues long. Per germline, CDR1 KGHSH and CDR2 LQKENI. V was trimmed by 2 bases and J by 6 bases, leaving 11 bases between them. CDR3 sequence reads: CASSPAIFIEQYF. CDR3 bases: TGTGCCAGCTCACCAGCGATTTTTATCGAGCAGTACTTC.

The J gene is TRBJ2-3, the V gene TRBV6-1, with 8 bases aligning to TRBD1. The CDR3 consists of 13 residues. The ends lost 5 bases at V and 5 bases at J; junction bases unmatched: 3. Germline lookup yields CDR1 MNHNS and CDR2 SASEGT. The CDR3 DNA sequence: TGTGCCAGCAGTTCACAGGGGGGAGATACGCAGTATTTT. It is translated as CASSSQGGDTQYF.

There are a few counts of this clone. This rearrangement joins TRBV5-1 to TRBJ2-3, with D perhaps matching TRBD2 (6 bases). Germline CDR1 reads SGHRS; CDR2 reads YFSETQ. The CDR3 length is 17 residues. The V end lost 4 bases, the J end lost 0 bases, and 18 bases lay between the germline ends. CDR3 loop: CASSPQGTSTSTDTQYF. CDR3 sequence (DNA): TGCGCCAGCAGCCCCCAAGGGACTTCGACTAGCACAGATACGCAGTATTTT.

The chain carries TRBV28 and TRBJ1-1; D might be TRBD1 (6 bases). CDR3 length equals 17 residues. CDR1 and CDR2 from the germline V gene are MDHEN and SYDVKM. The V and J ends lost 0 bases and 0 bases respectively, with 14 bases between them. The DNA for the CDR3 is TGTGCCAGCAGTTTATGGGGGGCAAGCCGAATGAACACTGAAGCTTTCTTT. It translates to CASSLWGASRMNTEAFF.

This clone was seen only a few times. This chain uses TRBV9 with TRBJ1-5; 8 bases align to TRBD1. Germline CDR1 reads SGDLS; CDR2 reads YYNGEE. The CDR3 spans 15 residues. V was clipped by 0 bases and J by 6 bases; unmatched bases: 5. CDR3 loop: CASSVGQGAGQPQHF. CDR3 DNA sequence: TGTGCCAGCAGCGTAGGCCAGGGGGCCGGTCAGCCCCAGCATTTT.

This clone was recorded a few times. V usage is TRBV13 and J usage is TRBJ2-2; TRBD1 matches at 9 bases. Germline CDR1 reads PRHDT; CDR2 reads FYEKMQ (reference sequence). This CDR3 region has 15 residues. V gave up 5 bases and J gave up 5 bases; unmatched junction bases: 6. The CDR3 loop reads CASSMGQGRTGELFF. The CDR3 DNA reads as TGTGCCAGCAGCATGGGACAGGGTCGAACCGGGGAGCTGTTTTTT.

The rearrangement joins TRBV5-1 to TRBJ2-2; D may be TRBD2 (6 bases). The CDR3 sequence is 14 residues long. The germline gives CDR1 SGHRS, CDR2 YFSETQ. V was clipped by 5 bases and J by 0 bases, with 8 bases between them. Written as DNA, the CDR3 is TGCGCCAGCAGTCGACTAGCGAACACCGGGGAGCTGTTTTTT. It encodes CASSRLANTGELFF. Looking up the rest from reference TRBV5-1 and TRBJ2-2 gives the full variable domain: KAGVTQTPRYLIKTRGQQVTLSCSPISGHRSVSWYQQTPGQGLQFLFEYFSETQRNKGNFPGRFSGRQFSNSRSEMNVSTLELGDSALYLCASSRLANTGELFFGEGSRLTVL.

This clone has just a few counts. The V and J genes are TRBV4-2 and TRBJ2-7; TRBD2 matches at 10 bases. Germline lookup yields CDR1 LGHNA and CDR2 YNFKEQ. CDR3 length: 16 amino acids. J was trimmed by 3 bases and V by 1 base; bases with no gene match: 6. The CDR3 bases are TGTGCCAGCAGCCAAGGGAGAGCGGGAGGGTACTACGAGCAGTACTTC. It yields the protein CASSQGRAGGYYEQYF.

The chain is built from TRBV28 and TRBJ1-1; D call uncertain. Between the trimmed V and J ends, which lost 4 bases and 6 bases, there was a span of 12 bases. CDR1 and CDR2 from the germline V gene are MDHEN and SYDVKM. The CDR3 is 13 residues long. The CDR3 spells CASSSRWAAEAFF. The DNA of the CDR3 is TGTGCCAGCAGTTCTCGATGGGCCGCTGAAGCTTTCTTT. The full variable domain, with the rest looked up from reference TRBV28 and TRBJ1-1, is DVKVTQSSRYLVKRTGEKVFLECVQDMDHENMFWYRQDPGLGLRLIYFSYDVKMKEKGDIPEGYSVSREKKERFSLILESASTNQTSMYLCASSSRWAAEAFFGQGTRLTVV.

The chain carries TRBV9 and TRBJ2-5; TRBD2 aligns across 9 bases. Germline lookup yields CDR1 SGDLS and CDR2 YYNGEE. With V trimmed by 8 bases and J by 5 bases, 10 bases remained unmatched. This CDR3 has 14 residues. This chain's CDR3 is CASTPGLAMETQYF. The CDR3 DNA reads as TGTGCCAGTACCCCGGGACTAGCTATGGAGACCCAGTACTTC.

The chain uses TRBV2 and TRBJ2-7; no clear D gene. There are 12 residues in the CDR3. Trimming cost V 6 bases and J 2 bases, with 8 bases left between them. Germline-derived CDR1 and CDR2 are SNHLY and FYNNEI. CDR3 region: CASSAGTYEQYF. CDR3 in DNA: TGTGCCAGCAGCGCAGGAACCTACGAGCAGTACTTC.

V gene TRBV5-1 combines with J gene TRBJ2-1; no reliable D call. Germline V gives CDR1 SGHRS, CDR2 YFSETQ. This CDR3 has 14 amino acids. Trimming shortened V by 0 bases and J by 8 bases, and 12 bases separated the two germline ends. For the CDR3, the DNA is TGCGCCAGCAGCTTGGTCGAGTTTATCGATGAGCAGTTCTTC. Protein sequence: CASSLVEFIDEQFF.

This clone was seen only a few times. The chain is built from TRBV4-2 and TRBJ2-1; D remains ambiguous. The germline CDR1 and CDR2 sequences are LGHNA and YNFKEQ. This CDR3 is built from 14 residues. Trimming shortened V by 2 bases and J by 7 bases, and 12 bases separated the two germline ends. The CDR3 DNA sequence: TGTGCCAGCAGCCAAACCACAGCCCCGAATGAGCAGTTCTTC. This gives the protein CASSQTTAPNEQFF.

This clone was seen a few times. The genes are TRBV4-1 and TRBJ1-6, with D possibly being TRBD1 (6 bases). V lost 2 bases and J 5 bases, leaving 19 bases between the germline ends. Per the germline V gene, CDR1 is MGHRA and CDR2 is YSYEKL. This CDR3 is built from 18 residues. The CDR3 region has the DNA TGCGCCAGCAGCCAAAAATTAGGACAGAATAGAAATAATTCACCCCTCCACTTT. It translates to CASSQKLGQNRNNSPLHF.

This sequence joins TRBV5-6 and TRBJ2-6; D possibly corresponds to TRBD1 (6 bases). The V and J ends lost 7 bases and 2 bases respectively, with 22 bases between them. The CDR3 is made up of 18 amino acids. Per the germline V gene, CDR1 is SGHDT and CDR2 is YYEEEE. The CDR3 region has the DNA TGTGCCAGCGGAGCAACAATGCAGGGGCGAACTGGGGCCAACGTCCTGACTTTC. It translates to CASGATMQGRTGANVLTF.

This clone was recorded a few times. The rearrangement joins TRBV7-9 to TRBJ2-7, with D possibly being TRBD2 (6 bases). The CDR3 consists of 17 residues. Germline V gene lookup returns CDR1 SEHNR and CDR2 FQNEAQ (reference sequence). V lost 3 bases and J 0 bases, leaving 18 bases between the germline ends. The CDR3 nucleotides read TGTGCCAGCAGCTTCAAGGACCGGGACTCGGTCTCCTACGAGCAGTACTTC. Translating it yields CASSFKDRDSVSYEQYF.

The chain couples TRBV14 to TRBJ1-1; a possible D gene is TRBD1 (5 bases). Germline V gene data show CDR1 as SGHDN and CDR2 as FVKESK. V gave up 0 bases and J gave up 13 bases, with 15 bases separating them. This CDR3 contains 13 residues. The CDR3 DNA is TGTGCCAGCAGCCAAGAATGGGCAGGGAAGCTTTTCTTT. Translated, it gives CASSQEWAGKLFF. Full variable domain (missing parts from reference TRBV14 and TRBJ1-1): EAGVTQFPSHSVIEKGQTVTLRCDPISGHDNLYWYRRVMGKEIKFLLHFVKESKQDESGMPNNRFLAERTGGTYSTLKVQPAELEDSGVYFCASSQEWAGKLFFGQGTRLTVV.

V is TRBV30 and J is TRBJ1-3; D is perhaps TRBD1 (5 bases). This CDR3 is 14 amino acids long. The V and J ends lost 1 base and 9 bases respectively, with 16 bases between them. Germline CDR1 GTSNPN, CDR2 SVGIG (reference sequence). The CDR3 nucleotides read TGTGCCTGGAGTGCCACGGGGTCCGGGGGCACCATATATTTT. Amino acid sequence: CAWSATGSGGTIYF.

This chain links TRBV18 with TRBJ2-3; possibly TRBD2 for D (5 bases). This CDR3 is built from 14 residues. V lost 3 bases and J 4 bases, leaving 11 bases between the germline ends. Germline values: CDR1 KGHSH, CDR2 LQKENI. CDR3 nucleotide sequence: TGTGCCAGCTCACCTGTCTTCGGGGCAGATACGCAGTATTTT. It translates to CASSPVFGADTQYF.

The chain has TRBV9 and TRBJ2-1; 10 bases agree with TRBD2. Germline CDR1 SGDLS, CDR2 YYNGEE. The CDR3 consists of 17 residues. V dropped 3 bases and J dropped 8; count of bases not matched to a gene: 14. CDR3 DNA: TGTGCCAGCAGCGCCGAAGGGGGGGCTAGCGGGAGCTATGAGCAGTTCTTC. It specifies CASSAEGGASGSYEQFF.

This clone was seen a few times. The CDR3 loop is CAWSVLRKTSRFAGGELFF. The CDR3 DNA follows: TGTGCCTGGAGTGTACTAAGGAAGACTAGCAGATTCGCGGGCGGGGAGCTGTTTTTT. The J gene is TRBJ2-2, the V gene TRBV30; 7 bases match TRBD2. The CDR3 has 19 residues. After removal of 0 bases from V and 7 bases from J, the junction contained 20 bases not matched to a gene. Germline V gene sequence: CDR1 GTSNPN, CDR2 SVGIG (reference sequence).

This clone was counted a few times. The V and J genes are TRBV5-4 and TRBJ1-5, with TRBD1 matching over 7 bases. Germline values: CDR1 SGHNT, CDR2 YYREEE (reference sequence). With 0 bases clipped from V and 6 bases from J, the junction kept 12 bases outside the gene matches. The CDR3 length is 17 residues. The CDR3 sequence: CASSLGGSTGLVQPQHF. In DNA form, the CDR3 reads TGTGCCAGCAGCTTGGGTGGATCGACAGGGTTGGTTCAGCCCCAGCATTTT.

In its sample, this clone was seen a few times. The chain uses TRBV19 and TRBJ1-1; D unresolved. Trimming removed 8 bases from V and 8 bases from J, with 9 bases in between. Germline CDR1 is LNHDA and CDR2 is SQIVND (reference sequence). This CDR3 is 10 amino acids long. The CDR3 coding sequence is TGTGCCAGTGGGAGAGGGGAAGCTTTCTTT. As protein: CASGRGEAFF.

This clone was found a few times. The CDR3 sequence is CAWKATGLAARGTQYF. The CDR3 coding sequence is TGTGCCTGGAAAGCTACCGGCCTAGCGGCCAGAGGGACCCAGTACTTC. The rearrangement joins TRBV30 to TRBJ2-5; 7 bases match TRBD2. Germline-derived CDR1 and CDR2 are GTSNPN and SVGIG (reference sequence). V shed 4 bases, J shed 7 bases, and the junction held 18 bases outside the gene matches. The CDR3 extends over 16 amino acids.

This clone was counted between two and nine times. The V call is TRBV30, the J call TRBJ1-6; maybe TRBD1 (6 bases). This CDR3 contains 13 residues. Germline V lookup: CDR1 GTSNPN, CDR2 SVGIG (reference sequence). V dropped 5 bases and J dropped 10 bases, with 15 bases sitting between them. CDR3 in DNA: TGTGCCTGGGGGGTATCAGGGGACTCACCCCTCCACTTT. Translating gives CAWGVSGDSPLHF.